This TCR beta chain was identified in a study of T cells in tuberculosis. Latent tuberculosis screening used tuberculin skin test and IGRA at entry. Trimming left V 7 bases short and J 5 bases short, with 17 bases between. Germline V gene sequence: CDR1 MNHEY, CDR2 SVGAGI. This CDR3 contains 14 residues. Findings and caveats of the study: Smaller distances to GMM-specific TCRs suggested their expansion in active tuberculosis. Shorter CDR3-alpha in active tuberculosis partly drove smaller distances. Active tuberculosis cases were adults; controls were adolescents.

Only in-frame clones appear in the TCRdb table, and some are missing; sequencing was by immunoSEQ multiplex PCR. The top ten hold approximately 7.9% of the sample, which has tens of thousands of clones, about 95% seen once. As regards this clone: Its antigen remains unknown.

Sequencing used PBMCs. The TCR sequence derives from a donor aged 10-30 years with latent tuberculosis or without tuberculosis infection. The chain uses TRBV6-5 and TRBJ1-2; D is unresolved. CDR3 DNA sequence: TGTGCCAGCACCCCACGGGTGGATCCATATGGCTACACCTTC. Protein: CASTPRVDPYGYTF.